This is a list of T cell receptor beta chains from one sample in a study of metastatic and nonmetastatic thyroid tumors. TCRdb redid the clone calls on the PCR reads using MiXCR. The sample includes more than 25,000 clones, around 7% seen only once; the top ten take 43%. The sequencing sample was made of blood. Receptors originate from a female donor with papillary thyroid cancer or a benign thyroid nodule (not recorded which). Some clones in this sample may be carry-over from other donors' samples. Both conserved end residues are part of each CDR3. The D gene is left open where the match is weak. Clone size is given as once, few, many, or a class for an expanded clone.

clone_size j_call d_call v_call cdr3_nt cdr3_aa
many TRBJ2-6 - TRBV3-2 TGTGCCAGCAGTCCGTTAGGACAGTTCTACTCTGGGGCCAACGTCCTGACTTTC CASSPLGQFYSGANVLTF
many TRBJ2-7 TRBD1 TRBV6-1 TGTGCCAGCAGTGAAGTGAGCACAGGGGCTTACGAGCAGTACTTC CASSEVSTGAYEQYF
many TRBJ1-1 - TRBV7-8 TGTGCCAGCAGCCAAAGCCCCGCACAGGGCACTGAAGCTTTCTTT CASSQSPAQGTEAFF
many TRBJ2-3 TRBD2 TRBV6-2/TRBV6-3 TGTGCCAGCAGTTACTCTAGCGGGGGCGGCACAGATACGCAGTACTTT CASSYSSGGGTDTQYF
many TRBJ1-2 - TRBV6-6 TGTGCCAGCAGTTACTCCCCAAGGAGCCATGGCTACACCTTC CASSYSPRSHGYTF
many TRBJ1-1 - TRBV9 TGTGCCAGCACAACAGGGCACTTGAACACTGAAGCTTTCTTT CASTTGHLNTEAFF
many TRBJ2-1 - TRBV4-3 TGCGCCAGCAGCCATTACCTCCCAGGGACAAGCTCCTACAATGAGCAGTTCTTC CASSHYLPGTSSYNEQFF
many TRBJ2-1 - TRBV9 TGTGCCAGCAGCGTAGGGACACGATACAATGAGCAGTTCTTC CASSVGTRYNEQFF
medium-sized TRBJ2-2 - TRBV6-2/TRBV6-3 TGTGCCAGCAGGCTCCACGAGGGGACCGGGGAGCTGTTTTTT CASRLHEGTGELFF
many TRBJ2-7 TRBD2 TRBV14 TGTGCCAGCAGCCATATTAGCGGGAGGACCTACGAGCAGTACTTC CASSHISGRTYEQYF